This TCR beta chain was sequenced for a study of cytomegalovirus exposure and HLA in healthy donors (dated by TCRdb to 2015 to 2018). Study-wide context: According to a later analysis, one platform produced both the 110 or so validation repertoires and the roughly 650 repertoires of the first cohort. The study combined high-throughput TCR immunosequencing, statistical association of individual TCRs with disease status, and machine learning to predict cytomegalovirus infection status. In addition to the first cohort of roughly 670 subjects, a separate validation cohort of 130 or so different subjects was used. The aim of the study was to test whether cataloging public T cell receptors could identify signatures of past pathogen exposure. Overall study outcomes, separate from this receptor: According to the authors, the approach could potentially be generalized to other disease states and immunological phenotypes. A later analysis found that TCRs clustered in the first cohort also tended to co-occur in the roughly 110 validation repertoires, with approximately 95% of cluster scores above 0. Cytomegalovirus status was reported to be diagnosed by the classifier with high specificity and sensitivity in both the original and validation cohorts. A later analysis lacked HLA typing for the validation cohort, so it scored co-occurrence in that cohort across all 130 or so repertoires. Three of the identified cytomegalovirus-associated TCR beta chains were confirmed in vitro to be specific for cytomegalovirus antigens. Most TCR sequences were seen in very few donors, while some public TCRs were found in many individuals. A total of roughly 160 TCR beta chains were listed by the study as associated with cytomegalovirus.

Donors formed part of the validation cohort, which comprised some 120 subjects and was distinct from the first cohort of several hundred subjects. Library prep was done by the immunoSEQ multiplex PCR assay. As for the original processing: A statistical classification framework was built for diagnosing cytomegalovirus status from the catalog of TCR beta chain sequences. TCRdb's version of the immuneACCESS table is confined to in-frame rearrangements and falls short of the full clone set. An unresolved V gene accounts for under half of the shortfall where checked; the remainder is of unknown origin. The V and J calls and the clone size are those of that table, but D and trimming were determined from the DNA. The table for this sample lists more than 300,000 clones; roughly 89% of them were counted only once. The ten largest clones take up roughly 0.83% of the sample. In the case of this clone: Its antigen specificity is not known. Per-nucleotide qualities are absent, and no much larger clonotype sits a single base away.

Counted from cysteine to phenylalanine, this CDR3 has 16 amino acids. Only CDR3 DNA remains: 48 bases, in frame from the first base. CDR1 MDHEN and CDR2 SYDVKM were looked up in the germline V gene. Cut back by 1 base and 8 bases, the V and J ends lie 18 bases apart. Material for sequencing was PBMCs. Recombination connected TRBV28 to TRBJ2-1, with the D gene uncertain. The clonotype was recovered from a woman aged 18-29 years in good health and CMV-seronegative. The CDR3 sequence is CASSLFIKPGLDEQFF. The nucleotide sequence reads TGTGCCAGCAGTTTATTCATTAAGCCGGGTTTGGATGAGCAGTTCTTC.